These 4 T cell receptor beta chains were sequenced from one sample in a study of metastatic and nonmetastatic thyroid tumors (TCRdb year 2020). Libraries were built with PCR. The sequencer was an Illumina HiSeq 4000. The public sequencing data were trimmed at Q25 with fastp and processed into clonotypes with MiXCR by TCRdb, which kept only in-frame beta chains. Across this sample there are about 16,000 clones, with around 32% seen only once. Together, the top ten hold over 10% of the sample. No patient had received any treatment before thyroid surgery. The sample was tumor tissue. Receptors originate from a male donor with papillary thyroid cancer or a benign thyroid nodule (not recorded which). Some clones in this sample may be carry-over from other donors' samples.

There are many counts of this clone. J is TRBJ2-1 and V is TRBV6-6, with a possible D match to TRBD2 (5 bases). The V end was cut by 2 bases, the J end by 9 bases, with 5 bases between. Germline V lookup: CDR1 MNHNY, CDR2 SVGAGI (reference sequence). The CDR3 extends over 11 amino acids. The CDR3 sequence: CASSYRGEQFF. CDR3 nucleotides: TGTGCCAGCAGTTACCGGGGTGAGCAGTTCTTC.

This clone was seen more than once but under ten times. This chain links TRBV5-5 with TRBJ2-7; D may be TRBD2 (5 bases). CDR1 and CDR2 from the germline V gene are SGHKS and YYEKEE (reference sequence). Trimming shortened V by 6 bases and J by 1 base, and 14 bases separated the two germline ends. The CDR3 is 14 residues long. CDR3 sequence: CASTPWTGSYEQYF. CDR3 sequence (DNA): TGTGCCAGCACCCCTTGGACTGGTTCCTACGAGCAGTACTTC.

The chain employs TRBV12-3 or TRBV12-4 and TRBJ2-7; TRBD1 or TRBD2 may be the D gene (5 bases each). V lost 8 bases and J 0 bases, leaving 17 bases between the germline ends. The CDR3 spans 15 residues. The CDR3 loop is CASQITGDPSYEQYF. The CDR3, as DNA: TGTGCCAGCCAAATAACCGGGGACCCCTCCTACGAGCAGTACTTC.

In this sample, this clone turned up a few times. The rearrangement links TRBV19 to TRBJ1-1; 7 nucleotides agree with TRBD1. V shed 8 bases and J 5 bases; nucleotides not matched to a gene: 8. This CDR3 comprises 13 residues. Germline V gives CDR1 LNHDA, CDR2 SQIVND (reference sequence). CDR3 loop: CASYTQGMTEAFF. The CDR3 DNA reads as TGTGCCAGTTACACACAGGGGATGACTGAAGCTTTCTTT.